This T cell receptor (beta chain) was captured by sequencing in a study of cytomegalovirus exposure and HLA in healthy donors. This PCR relied on a set of 60 Vbeta primers and 13 Jbeta primers. TCRdb's table, derived via immunoSEQ multiplex PCR, lists solely in-frame clones and lacks some. The data hold 98,000 or so clones, with more than 60% observed a single time. Trimming at V came to 5 bases and at J to 4 bases, leaving 4 bases not matched to a gene. The CDR3 totals 13 residues. The germline CDR1 and CDR2 sequences are SGHVS and FNYEAQ. This clone occurred once. The sample comprised PBMCs. This chain connects TRBV7-6 to TRBJ1-2; 7 nucleotides agree with TRBD1. This TCR was sampled from a man between 60 and 70 years old in good health and CMV-seropositive. The DNA for the CDR3 is TGTGCCAGCAGCAAGGGACAGAGCTATGGCTACACCTTC. This codes for CASSKGQSYGYTF.